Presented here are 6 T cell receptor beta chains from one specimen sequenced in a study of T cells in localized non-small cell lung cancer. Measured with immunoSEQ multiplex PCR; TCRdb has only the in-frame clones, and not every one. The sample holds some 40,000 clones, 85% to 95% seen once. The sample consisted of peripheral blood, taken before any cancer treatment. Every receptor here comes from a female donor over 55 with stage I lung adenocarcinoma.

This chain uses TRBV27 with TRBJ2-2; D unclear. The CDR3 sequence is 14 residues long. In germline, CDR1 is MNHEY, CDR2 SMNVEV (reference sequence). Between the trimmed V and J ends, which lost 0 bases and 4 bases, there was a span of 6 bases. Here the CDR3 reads CASSLSGFTGELFF. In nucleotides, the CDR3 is TGTGCCAGCAGTTTATCAGGGTTCACCGGGGAGCTGTTTTTT.

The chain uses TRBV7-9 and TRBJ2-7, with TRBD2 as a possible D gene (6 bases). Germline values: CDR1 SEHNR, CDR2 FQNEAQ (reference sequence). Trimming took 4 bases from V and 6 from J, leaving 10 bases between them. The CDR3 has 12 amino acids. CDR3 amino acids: CASSSVGGEQYV. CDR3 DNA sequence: TGTGCCAGCAGCTCGGTCGGGGGCGAGCAGTACGTC.

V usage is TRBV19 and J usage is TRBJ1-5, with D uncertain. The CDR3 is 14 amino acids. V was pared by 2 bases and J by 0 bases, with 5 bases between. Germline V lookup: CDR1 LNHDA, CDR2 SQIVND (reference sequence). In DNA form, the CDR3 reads TGTGCCAGTAGTATATCGTTTAGCAATCAGCCCCAGCATTTT. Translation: CASSISFSNQPQHF.

The DNA of the CDR3 is TGTGCCAGCAGCTTAGGGCTGGGACCTGGTTCAGATACGCAGTATTTT. Protein sequence: CASSLGLGPGSDTQYF. The chain recombines TRBV7-3 with TRBJ2-3; D tentatively reads TRBD1 or TRBD2 (5 bases each). The germline gives CDR1 SGHTA, CDR2 FQGTGA. This CDR3 is 16 amino acids long. Trimming took 2 bases from V and 4 from J, leaving 16 bases between them.

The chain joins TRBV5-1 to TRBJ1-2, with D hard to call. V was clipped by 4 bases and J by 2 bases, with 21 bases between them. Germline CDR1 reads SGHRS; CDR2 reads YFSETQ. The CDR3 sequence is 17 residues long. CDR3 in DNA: TGCGCCAGCAGCCCCTCGGCGGATGGGTGGGCGAACTATGGCTACACCTTC. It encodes CASSPSADGWANYGYTF.

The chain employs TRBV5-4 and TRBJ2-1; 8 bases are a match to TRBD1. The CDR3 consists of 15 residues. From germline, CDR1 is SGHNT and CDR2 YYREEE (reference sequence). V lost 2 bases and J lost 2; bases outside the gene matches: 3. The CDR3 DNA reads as TGTGCCAGCAGCTTCGAGACAGGGGCCTACAATGAGCAGTTCTTC. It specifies CASSFETGAYNEQFF.